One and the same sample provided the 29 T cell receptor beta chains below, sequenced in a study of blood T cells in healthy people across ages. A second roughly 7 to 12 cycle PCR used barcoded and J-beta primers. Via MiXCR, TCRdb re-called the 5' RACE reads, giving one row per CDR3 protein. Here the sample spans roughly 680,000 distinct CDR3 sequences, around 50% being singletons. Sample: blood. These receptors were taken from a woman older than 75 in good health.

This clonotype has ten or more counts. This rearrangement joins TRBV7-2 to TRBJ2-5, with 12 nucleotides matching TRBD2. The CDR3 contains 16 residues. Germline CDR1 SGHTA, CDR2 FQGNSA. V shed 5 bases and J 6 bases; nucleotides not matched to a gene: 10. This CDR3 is CASSLPRTSGIKTQYF. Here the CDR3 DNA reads TGTGCCAGCAGCCTCCCCCGGACTAGCGGGATAAAGACCCAGTACTTC.

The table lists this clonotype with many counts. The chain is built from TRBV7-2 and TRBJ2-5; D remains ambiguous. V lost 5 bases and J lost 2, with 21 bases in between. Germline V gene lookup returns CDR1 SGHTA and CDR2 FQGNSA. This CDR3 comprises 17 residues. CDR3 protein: CASSQTTNPGRQETQYF. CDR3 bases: TGTGCCAGCAGCCAAACAACTAACCCAGGCCGGCAAGAGACCCAGTACTTC. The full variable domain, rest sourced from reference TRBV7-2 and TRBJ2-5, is GAGVSQSPSNKVTEKGKDVELRCDPISGHTALYWYRQSLGQGLEFLIYFQGNSAPDKSGLPSDRFSAERTGGSVSTLTIQRTQQEDSAVYLCASSQTTNPGRQETQYFGPGTRLLVL.

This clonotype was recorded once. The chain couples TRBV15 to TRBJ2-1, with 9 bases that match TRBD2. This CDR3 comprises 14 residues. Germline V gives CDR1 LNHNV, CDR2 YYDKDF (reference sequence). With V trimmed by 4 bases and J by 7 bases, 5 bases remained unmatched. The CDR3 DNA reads TGTGCCACCAGCACGGGACTAGCAGGGAATGAGCAGTTCTTC. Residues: CATSTGLAGNEQFF.

For the CDR3, the DNA is TGCAGCGGCCGGGGGGACGGGACAGGCGATGAAAAACTGTTTTTT. Translation: CSGRGDGTGDEKLFF. J is TRBJ1-4 and V is TRBV29-1; 8 nucleotides line up with TRBD1. CDR3 length equals 15 residues. Trimming took 7 bases from V and 6 from J; bases not matched to a gene: 13. Per germline, CDR1 SQVTM and CDR2 ANQGSEA. The variable domain in full, with the rest retrieved from reference TRBV29-1 and TRBJ1-4, is SAVISQKPSRDICQRGTSLTIQCQVDSQVTMMFWYRQQPGQSLTLIATANQGSEATYESGFVIDKFPISRPNLTFSTLTVSNMSPEDSSIYLCSGRGDGTGDEKLFFGSGTQLSVL.

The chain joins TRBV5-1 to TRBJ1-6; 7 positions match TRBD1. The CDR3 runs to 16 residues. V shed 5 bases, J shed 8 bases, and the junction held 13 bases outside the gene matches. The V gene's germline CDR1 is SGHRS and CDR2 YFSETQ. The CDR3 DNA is TGCGCCAGCAGTCCTGGACAGGTCCTTTCGGATTCACCCCTCCACTTT. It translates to CASSPGQVLSDSPLHF.

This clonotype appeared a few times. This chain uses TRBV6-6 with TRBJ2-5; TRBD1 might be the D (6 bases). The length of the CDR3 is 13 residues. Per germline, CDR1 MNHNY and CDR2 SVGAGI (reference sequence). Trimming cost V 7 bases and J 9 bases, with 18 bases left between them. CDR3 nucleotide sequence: TGTGCCAGCACCGCACCCCAGGGGATCCCCCAGTACTTC. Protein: CASTAPQGIPQYF.

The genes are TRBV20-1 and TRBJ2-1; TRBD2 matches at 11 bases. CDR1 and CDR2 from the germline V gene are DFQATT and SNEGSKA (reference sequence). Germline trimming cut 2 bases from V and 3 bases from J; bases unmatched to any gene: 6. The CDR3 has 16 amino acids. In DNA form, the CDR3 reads TGCAGTGCTAGACCCTTCGGGACTAGCGGCTACAATGAGCAGTTCTTC. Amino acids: CSARPFGTSGYNEQFF.

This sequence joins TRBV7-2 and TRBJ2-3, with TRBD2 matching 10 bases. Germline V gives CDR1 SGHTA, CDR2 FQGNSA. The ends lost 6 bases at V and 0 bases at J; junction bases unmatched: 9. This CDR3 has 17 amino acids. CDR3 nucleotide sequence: TGTGCCAGCAGTCTCCAGGTGACTAGCGGGAGCACAGATACGCAGTATTTT. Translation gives CASSLQVTSGSTDTQYF.

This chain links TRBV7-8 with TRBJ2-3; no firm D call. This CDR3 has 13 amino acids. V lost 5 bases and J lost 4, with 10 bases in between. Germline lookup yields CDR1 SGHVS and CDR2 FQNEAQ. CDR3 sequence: CASSHQQADTQYF. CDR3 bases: TGTGCCAGCAGCCATCAGCAGGCAGATACGCAGTATTTT.

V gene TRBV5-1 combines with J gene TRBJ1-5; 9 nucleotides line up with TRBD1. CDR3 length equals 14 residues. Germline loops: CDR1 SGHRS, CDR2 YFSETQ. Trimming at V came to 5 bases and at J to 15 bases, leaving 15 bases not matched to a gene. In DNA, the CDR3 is TGCGCCAGCAGACCGGGACAGGGTCCCGGTTCCTGGCATTTT. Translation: CASRPGQGPGSWHF.

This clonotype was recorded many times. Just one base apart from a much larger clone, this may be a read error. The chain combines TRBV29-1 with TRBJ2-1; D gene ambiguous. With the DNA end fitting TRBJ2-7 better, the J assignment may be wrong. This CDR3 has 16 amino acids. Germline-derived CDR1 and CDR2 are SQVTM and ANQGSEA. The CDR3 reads CSVEPRTHSSYNEQYF. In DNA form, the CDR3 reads TGCAGCGTTGAACCCCGAACTCATTCTTCCTACAATGAGCAGTACTTC.

As DNA, the CDR3 is TGCGCCAGCAGCCAAGCCGGGGGTAGCAATCAGCCCCAGCATTTT. It yields the protein CASSQAGGSNQPQHF. The genes are TRBV4-1 and TRBJ1-5; D perhaps matches TRBD1 (5 bases). CDR3 length: 15 residues. Germline CDR1 is MGHRA and CDR2 is YSYEKL. Between the trimmed V and J ends, which lost 1 base and 0 bases, there was a span of 7 bases.

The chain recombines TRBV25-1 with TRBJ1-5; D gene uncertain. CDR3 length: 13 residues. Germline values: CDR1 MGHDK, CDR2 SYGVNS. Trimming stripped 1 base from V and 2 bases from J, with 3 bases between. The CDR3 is CASSESGNQPQHF. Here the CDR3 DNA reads TGTGCCAGCAGTGAATCAGGCAATCAGCCCCAGCATTTT.

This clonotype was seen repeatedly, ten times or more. CDR3 region: CATSPGGTDTQYF. For the CDR3, the DNA is TGTGCCACCTCACCGGGGGGGACAGATACGCAGTATTTT. The chain joins TRBV6-5 to TRBJ2-3, with TRBD2 matching 8 bases. V gave up 10 bases and J gave up 3 bases; unmatched junction bases: 6. The CDR3 loop spans 13 amino acids. Per the germline V gene, CDR1 is MNHEY and CDR2 is SVGAGI.

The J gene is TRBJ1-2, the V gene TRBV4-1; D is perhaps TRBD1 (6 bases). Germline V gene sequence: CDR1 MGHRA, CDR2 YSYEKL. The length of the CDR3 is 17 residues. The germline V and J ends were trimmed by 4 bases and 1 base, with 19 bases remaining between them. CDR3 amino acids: CASSLTFGQRINYGYTF. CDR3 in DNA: TGCGCCAGCAGCCTCACCTTTGGACAGCGAATTAACTATGGCTACACCTTC.

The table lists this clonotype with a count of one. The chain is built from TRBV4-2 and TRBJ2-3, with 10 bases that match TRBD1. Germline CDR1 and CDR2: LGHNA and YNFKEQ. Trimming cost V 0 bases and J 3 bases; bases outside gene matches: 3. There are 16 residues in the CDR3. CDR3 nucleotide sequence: TGTGCCAGCAGCCAAGAATGGGACAGGGGTACAGATACGCAGTATTTT. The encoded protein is CASSQEWDRGTDTQYF.

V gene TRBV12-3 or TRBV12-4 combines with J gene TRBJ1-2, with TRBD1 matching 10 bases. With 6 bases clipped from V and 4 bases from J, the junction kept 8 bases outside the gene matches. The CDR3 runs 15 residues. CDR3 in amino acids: CASSTTGGASYGYTF. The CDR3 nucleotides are TGTGCCAGCAGCACGACAGGGGGCGCTTCCTATGGCTACACCTTC.

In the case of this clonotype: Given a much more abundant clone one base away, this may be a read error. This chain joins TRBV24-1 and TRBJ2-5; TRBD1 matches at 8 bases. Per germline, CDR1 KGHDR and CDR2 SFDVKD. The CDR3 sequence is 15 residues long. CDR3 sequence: CATNDHGQGQETQYF. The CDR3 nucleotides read TGTGCCACCAATGATCACGGACAGGGACAAGAGACCCAGTACTTC.

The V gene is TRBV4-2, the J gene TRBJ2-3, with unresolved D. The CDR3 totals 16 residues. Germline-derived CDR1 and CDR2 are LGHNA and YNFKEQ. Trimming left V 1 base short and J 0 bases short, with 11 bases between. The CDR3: CASSQVYHSSTDTQYF. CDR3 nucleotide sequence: TGTGCCAGCAGCCAAGTCTATCACAGTAGCACAGATACGCAGTATTTT.

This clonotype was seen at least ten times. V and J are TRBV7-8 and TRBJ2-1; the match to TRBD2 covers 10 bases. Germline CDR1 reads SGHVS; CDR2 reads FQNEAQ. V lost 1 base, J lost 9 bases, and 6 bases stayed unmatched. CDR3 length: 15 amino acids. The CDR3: CASSLGLAGAGEQFF. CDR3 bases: TGTGCCAGCAGCTTAGGTCTAGCGGGAGCGGGTGAGCAGTTCTTC. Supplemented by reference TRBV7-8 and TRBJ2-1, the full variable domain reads GAGVSQSPRYKVAKRGQDVALRCDPISGHVSLFWYQQALGQGPEFLTYFQNEAQLDKSGLPSDRFFAERPEGSVSTLKIQRTQQEDSAVYLCASSLGLAGAGEQFFGPGTRLTVL.

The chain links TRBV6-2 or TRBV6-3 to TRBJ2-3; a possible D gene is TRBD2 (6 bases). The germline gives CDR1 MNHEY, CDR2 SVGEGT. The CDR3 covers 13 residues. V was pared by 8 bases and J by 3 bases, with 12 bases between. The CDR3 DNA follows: TGTGCCAGCGCCCGGGAGAGGACAGATACGCAGTATTTT. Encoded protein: CASARERTDTQYF.

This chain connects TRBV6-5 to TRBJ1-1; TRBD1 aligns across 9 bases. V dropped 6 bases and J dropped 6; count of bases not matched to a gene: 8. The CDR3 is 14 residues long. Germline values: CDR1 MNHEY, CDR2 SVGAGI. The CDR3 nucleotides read TGTGCCAGCAGCCGGGACAGGGTCGGGGCTGAAGCTTTCTTT. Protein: CASSRDRVGAEAFF.

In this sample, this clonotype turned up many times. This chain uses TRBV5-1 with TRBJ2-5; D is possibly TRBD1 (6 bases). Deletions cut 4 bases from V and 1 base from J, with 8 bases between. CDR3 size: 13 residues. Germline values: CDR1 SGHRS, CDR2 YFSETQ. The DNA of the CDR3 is TGCGCCAGCAGCCGACAGGCCCAAGAGACCCAGTACTTC. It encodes CASSRQAQETQYF.

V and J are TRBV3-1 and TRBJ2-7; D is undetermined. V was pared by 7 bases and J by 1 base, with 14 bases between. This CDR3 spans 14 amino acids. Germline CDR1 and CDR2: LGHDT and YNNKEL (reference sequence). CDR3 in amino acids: CASNQDLGSYEQYF. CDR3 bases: TGTGCCAGCAACCAGGACCTAGGATCCTACGAGCAGTACTTC.

The CDR3 reads CASSSPLRGGHSYEQYF. CDR3 in DNA: TGTGCCAGCAGCTCCCCCCTTCGCGGGGGGCACTCCTACGAGCAGTACTTC. The J gene is TRBJ2-7, the V gene TRBV7-9; TRBD2 matches at 8 bases. The germline CDR1 and CDR2 sequences are SEHNR and FQNEAQ (reference sequence). The CDR3 sequence is 17 residues long. The V segment lost 4 bases and the J segment 0 bases; nucleotides outside the gene matches: 11. Based on the CDR3 plus reference TRBV7-9 and TRBJ2-7, the full variable domain is DTGVSQNPRHKITKRGQNVTFRCDPISEHNRLYWYRQTLGQGPEFLTYFQNEAQLEKSRLLSDRFSAERPKGSFSTLEIQRTEQGDSAMYLCASSSPLRGGHSYEQYFGPGTRLTVT.

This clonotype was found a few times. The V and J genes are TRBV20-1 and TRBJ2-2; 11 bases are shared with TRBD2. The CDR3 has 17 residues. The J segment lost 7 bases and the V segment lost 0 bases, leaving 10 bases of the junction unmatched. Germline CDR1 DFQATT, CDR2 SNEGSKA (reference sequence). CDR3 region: CSARDRLAGGWGGELFF. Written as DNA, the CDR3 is TGCAGTGCTAGAGATCGCCTAGCGGGAGGCTGGGGCGGGGAGCTGTTTTTT.

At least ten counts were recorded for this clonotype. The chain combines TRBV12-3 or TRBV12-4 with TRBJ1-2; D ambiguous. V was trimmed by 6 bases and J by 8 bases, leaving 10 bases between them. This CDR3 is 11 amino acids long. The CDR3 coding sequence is TGTGCCAGCAGCTTTGGGGTAGGCTACACCTTC. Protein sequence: CASSFGVGYTF.

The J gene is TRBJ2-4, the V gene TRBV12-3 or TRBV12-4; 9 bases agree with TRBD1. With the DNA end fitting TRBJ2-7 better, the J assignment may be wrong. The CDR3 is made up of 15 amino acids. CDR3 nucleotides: TGTGCCAGCAGTTTAACGGGACAGGGATACTACGAGCAGTACTTC. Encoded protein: CASSLTGQGYYEQYF.

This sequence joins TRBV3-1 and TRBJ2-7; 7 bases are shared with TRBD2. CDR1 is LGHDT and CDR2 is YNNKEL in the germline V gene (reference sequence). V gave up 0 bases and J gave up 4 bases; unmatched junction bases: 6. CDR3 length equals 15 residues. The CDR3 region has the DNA TGTGCCAGCAGCCAAGAAGCGGGGTCGGGTTACGAGCAGTACTTC. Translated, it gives CASSQEAGSGYEQYF.